Presented here are 25 T cell receptor beta chains from one specimen sequenced in a study of blood T cell repertoires in COVID-19 (TCRdb year 2020). Library preparation was by the immunoSEQ multiplex PCR assay. The clones in this table, taken by TCRdb from immuneACCESS, are in-frame only. Not every clone is retained; where verified, under half of the shortfall comes from an unresolved V gene, and the cause of the rest is unknown. For this sample there are roughly 290,000 clones; roughly 84% appear just once. The ten most abundant clones make up about a sixth of the sample. Sequences were obtained from peripheral blood. The receptors stem from a person aged 70 to 85 with COVID-19, enrolled during active disease.

V and J are TRBV2 and TRBJ2-5; 8 bases align to TRBD1. CDR1 and CDR2 from the germline V gene are SNHLY and FYNNEI. The CDR3 is made up of 14 amino acids. J lost 4 bases, V lost 5 bases, and 6 bases had no gene match. The CDR3 is CASSTDRGGETQYF. Written as DNA, the CDR3 is TGTGCCAGCAGTACAGACAGGGGTGGAGAGACCCAGTACTTC.

This chain connects TRBV24-1 to TRBJ2-5; D might be TRBD1 (6 bases). This CDR3 has 15 amino acids. Between the trimmed V and J ends, which lost 4 bases and 3 bases, there was a span of 14 bases. CDR1 is KGHDR and CDR2 is SFDVKD in the germline V gene. CDR3 DNA: TGTGCCACCAGTGACACCAGGGGTCCCAAAGAGACCCAGTACTTC. Encoded protein: CATSDTRGPKETQYF.

The V and J genes are TRBV30 and TRBJ2-2; the D is unclear. CDR1 is GTSNPN and CDR2 is SVGIG in the germline V gene (reference sequence). V gave up 1 base and J gave up 0 bases, with 9 bases separating them. The CDR3 is 15 residues long. The CDR3 here is CAWSGVTANTGELFF. CDR3 bases: TGTGCCTGGAGTGGGGTTACAGCGAACACCGGGGAGCTGTTTTTT.

Here the CDR3 reads CASSQPRGQGSGYTF. The CDR3, as DNA: TGTGCCAGCAGCCAACCTAGAGGACAGGGTAGTGGCTACACCTTC. The chain has TRBV11-2 and TRBJ1-2; 8 bases agree with TRBD1. V shed 5 bases, J shed 7 bases, and the junction held 12 bases outside the gene matches. Germline V gene lookup returns CDR1 SGHAT and CDR2 FQNNGV. The CDR3 runs to 15 residues.

A few counts support this clone. This rearrangement joins TRBV15 to TRBJ2-7, with 8 bases identical to TRBD1. Germline CDR1 and CDR2: LNHNV and YYDKDF (reference sequence). V was clipped by 8 bases and J by 6 bases; unmatched bases: 6. The CDR3 extends over 12 amino acids. Here the CDR3 DNA reads TGTGCCACCCAGACAGGGGATGGCGAGCAGTACTTC. This encodes CATQTGDGEQYF. The full variable domain, its missing parts supplied by reference TRBV15 and TRBJ2-7, is DAMVIQNPRYQVTQFGKPVTLSCSQTLNHNVMYWYQQKSSQAPKLLFHYYDKDFNNEADTPDNFQSRRPNTSFCFLDIRSPGLGDTAMYLCATQTGDGEQYFGPGTRLTVT.

V gene TRBV18 combines with J gene TRBJ1-4, with D perhaps matching TRBD1 (5 bases). Trimming shortened V by 3 bases and J by 5 bases, and 16 bases separated the two germline ends. CDR3 length: 16 residues. Germline V gene data show CDR1 as KGHSH and CDR2 as LQKENI. CDR3: CASSPWVRGQNEKLFF. CDR3 bases: TGTGCCAGCTCACCCTGGGTGCGGGGCCAAAATGAAAAACTGTTTTTT.

The rearrangement links TRBV18 to TRBJ2-7; a possible D gene is TRBD1 (5 bases). The V gene's germline CDR1 is KGHSH and CDR2 LQKENI. The length of the CDR3 is 14 residues. The V and J ends lost 3 bases and 3 bases respectively, with 12 bases between them. CDR3 bases: TGTGCCAGCTCACCCTCAGGGAACGACTACGAGCAGTACTTC. Amino acid sequence: CASSPSGNDYEQYF.

A single count supports this clone. The chain is built from TRBV19 and TRBJ2-3; 11 bases match TRBD2. Germline assignment: CDR1 LNHDA and CDR2 SQIVND (reference sequence). J gave up 2 bases and V 1 base, and 8 bases lay outside the gene matches. The CDR3 spans 18 residues. As DNA, the CDR3 is TGTGCCAGTAGTATAGGTAGCGGGAGGGGGAAAAACACAGATACGCAGTATTTT. Protein sequence: CASSIGSGRGKNTDTQYF.

The chain uses TRBV19 and TRBJ1-3, with D possibly TRBD1 on 5 matching bases. The CDR3 is 15 residues long. V dropped 2 bases and J dropped 6 bases, with 14 bases sitting between them. Germline CDR1 is LNHDA and CDR2 is SQIVND (reference sequence). The CDR3 DNA sequence: TGTGCCAGTAGTATACAGGGAATTGGAGCAAACACCATATATTTT. Translating gives CASSIQGIGANTIYF.

J is TRBJ2-7 and V is TRBV7-8; D gene unclear. V was shortened by 0 bases and J by 0 bases, with 15 bases between the two germline ends. CDR1 and CDR2 from the germline V gene are SGHVS and FQNEAQ. The CDR3 runs 17 residues. The CDR3 reads CASSLARMSTTSYEQYF. The DNA of the CDR3 is TGTGCCAGCAGCTTAGCGCGGATGAGTACTACCTCCTACGAGCAGTACTTC.

The V and J genes are TRBV5-1 and TRBJ2-1; 13 nucleotides match TRBD2. V was clipped by 0 bases and J by 9 bases; unmatched bases: 3. Per the germline V gene, CDR1 is SGHRS and CDR2 is YFSETQ. The CDR3 has 15 amino acids. The CDR3 protein is CASSLGTSGSSEQFF. CDR3 bases: TGCGCCAGCAGCTTGGGGACTAGCGGGAGTTCTGAGCAGTTCTTC.

This clone was seen only once. Distinct nucleotide sequences in the sample also encode this CDR3. The chain employs TRBV5-1 and TRBJ2-3; no firm D call. CDR1 SGHRS and CDR2 YFSETQ come from the germline V gene. The CDR3 extends over 14 amino acids. V dropped 0 bases and J dropped 2 bases, with 7 bases sitting between them. CDR3 in amino acids: CASSLGHNTDTQYF. CDR3 coding DNA: TGCGCCAGCAGCTTGGGGCACAACACAGATACGCAGTATTTT.

The chain recombines TRBV18 with TRBJ2-7, with 7 bases fitting TRBD1. The germline CDR1 and CDR2 sequences are KGHSH and LQKENI. This CDR3 has 13 amino acids. Trimming took 4 bases from V and 7 from J; bases not matched to a gene: 7. The CDR3 sequence: CASSQTGTAEQYF. CDR3 coding DNA: TGTGCCAGCTCACAAACCGGGACAGCAGAGCAGTACTTC.

The rearrangement links TRBV29-1 to TRBJ1-2; 10 bases align to TRBD1. The ends lost 6 bases at V and 8 bases at J; junction bases unmatched: 9. The CDR3 extends over 13 amino acids. The germline V gene encodes CDR1 SQVTM and CDR2 ANQGSEA. The CDR3 loop reads CSVVPGQGSGYTF. The CDR3 DNA follows: TGCAGCGTCGTCCCGGGACAGGGGAGCGGCTACACCTTC.

The V and J genes are TRBV28 and TRBJ2-1, with a weak D call TRBD1 (5 bases). Germline-derived CDR1 and CDR2 are MDHEN and SYDVKM. CDR3 length: 15 amino acids. V shed 4 bases and J shed 4 bases, with 14 bases lying between them. The CDR3 DNA is TGTGCCAGCAGTTCGACAGTCCGCCCTTACAATGAGCAGTTCTTC. Amino acid sequence: CASSSTVRPYNEQFF.

This chain uses TRBV5-8 with TRBJ2-6; D gene ambiguous. Germline loops: CDR1 SGHTS, CDR2 YDEGEE. The CDR3 runs 13 residues. The V end lost 7 bases, the J end lost 0 bases, and 5 bases lay between the germline ends. CDR3 nucleotide sequence: TGTGCCAGCCGGGTCTCTGGGGCCAACGTCCTGACTTTC. Its translation: CASRVSGANVLTF. The full variable domain, its missing parts supplied by reference TRBV5-8 and TRBJ2-6, is EAGVTQSPTHLIKTRGQQATLRCSPISGHTSVYWYQQALGLGLQFLLWYDEGEERNRGNFPPRFSGRQFPNYSSELNVNALELEDSALYLCASRVSGANVLTFGAGSRLTVL.

V is TRBV4-3 and J is TRBJ2-7, with 7 bases matching TRBD1. Germline V gene data show CDR1 as LGHNA and CDR2 as YSLEER. The CDR3 consists of 14 residues. The trim removed 1 base at V and 10 bases at J, leaving 10 bases unmatched. The chain's CDR3 is CASSQALTGAEQYF. As DNA, the CDR3 is TGCGCCAGCAGCCAAGCGTTAACAGGGGCTGAACAGTACTTC.

The rearrangement joins TRBV6-5 to TRBJ2-1; 12 positions agree with TRBD2. CDR1 is MNHEY and CDR2 is SVGAGI in the germline V gene. This CDR3 is 14 amino acids long. V dropped 6 bases and J dropped 8; count of bases not matched to a gene: 5. The CDR3 nucleotides are TGTGCCAGCAGACTAGCGGGGGGCCTCGATGAGCAGTTCTTC. As protein: CASRLAGGLDEQFF.

The rearrangement links TRBV6-6 to TRBJ2-2; D remains unclear. Germline loops: CDR1 MNHNY, CDR2 SVGAGI (reference sequence). Deletions cut 6 bases from V and 2 bases from J, with 13 bases between. This CDR3 contains 15 residues. In nucleotides, the CDR3 is TGTGCCAGCAGCTCCGGAGTAGTAAACACCGGGGAGCTGTTTTTT. Protein: CASSSGVVNTGELFF.

The rearrangement links TRBV9 to TRBJ2-1, with 8 bases identical to TRBD2. The CDR3 totals 17 residues. V lost 3 bases to trimming and J lost 5 bases; unmatched junction nucleotides: 13. Germline V gene data show CDR1 as SGDLS and CDR2 as YYNGEE. The CDR3: CASSDNLGSGRNNEQFF. The DNA of the CDR3 is TGTGCCAGCAGCGATAACTTGGGGAGCGGGAGAAACAATGAGCAGTTCTTC.

The J gene is TRBJ1-1, the V gene TRBV5-4; D is undetermined. Per germline, CDR1 SGHNT and CDR2 YYREEE (reference sequence). CDR3 length equals 14 residues. The germline V and J ends were trimmed by 0 bases and 4 bases, with 10 bases remaining between them. The CDR3 loop reads CASSLEAGSTEAFF. DNA for the CDR3: TGTGCCAGCAGCTTGGAAGCGGGAAGCACTGAAGCTTTCTTT. The entire variable domain, with the rest obtained from reference TRBV5-4 and TRBJ1-1, is as follows: ETGVTQSPTHLIKTRGQQVTLRCSSQSGHNTVSWYQQALGQGPQFIFQYYREEENGRGNFPPRFSGLQFPNYSSELNVNALELDDSALYLCASSLEAGSTEAFFGQGTRLTVV.

The chain links TRBV27 to TRBJ2-7, with TRBD2 matching over 14 bases. Germline loops: CDR1 MNHEY, CDR2 SMNVEV (reference sequence). V gave up 2 bases and J gave up 8 bases; unmatched junction bases: 5. The CDR3 covers 15 residues. The CDR3 region is CASSLPTSGRGKQYF. DNA of the CDR3: TGTGCCAGCAGTTTACCGACTAGCGGGAGGGGAAAGCAGTACTTC.

V is TRBV7-9 and J is TRBJ1-1; weak D call: TRBD1 (6 bases). CDR3 length: 15 residues. V lost 6 bases, J lost 3 bases, and 17 bases lay in between. Germline V gene data show CDR1 as SEHNR and CDR2 as FQNEAQ (reference sequence). CDR3 nucleotide sequence: TGTGCCAGCAGTCCCAACCGACAGGCTTACACTGAAGCTTTCTTT. Its translation is CASSPNRQAYTEAFF.

In its sample, this clone was seen once. CDR3 in amino acids: CASRSRFRGDYEQYF. The CDR3 DNA reads as TGTGCCAGCCGCTCCAGGTTTAGGGGCGACTACGAGCAGTACTTC. The chain couples TRBV28 to TRBJ2-7; perhaps TRBD1 as D (5 bases). This CDR3 spans 15 amino acids. The V end was cut by 8 bases, the J end by 3 bases, with 20 bases between. The germline V gene has CDR1 MDHEN and CDR2 SYDVKM.

In this sample, this clone turned up a few times. CDR3 nucleotides: TGTGCCAGCAGCCTACCCCCTTTTGCGGGGCGAGAGACCCAGTACTTC. Residues: CASSLPPFAGRETQYF. The V call is TRBV3-1 (or the pseudogene TRBV3-2), the J call TRBJ2-5, with a weak D call TRBD2 (6 bases). With 4 bases removed from V and 4 bases from J, the gap between germline ends came to 19 bases. The CDR3 is 16 amino acids. Germline V gene sequence: CDR1 LGHDT, CDR2 YNNKEL (reference sequence).